This T cell receptor beta chain was documented in a study of blood T cell repertoires in COVID-19 (dated by TCRdb to the early 2020s). Study-wide context: Samples covering the acute and convalescent phases of COVID-19 were provided by collaborators in the United States, Italy and Spain. The material from the prospective study consisted of cDNA or gDNA derived from T cells, B-cell-depleted T cells, or PBMCs. Subjects who had been exposed to COVID-19, were actively infected with it, or had recovered from it provided the deeply sampled blood TCRbeta repertoires that made up the dataset. The repertoires were made available in a free public database intended to serve as a resource for research on the immune response to SARS-CoV-2. The samples were drawn from the first 160 participants of the ongoing ImmuneRACE study and from 1,254 subjects provided by 6 global collaborators. The sample metadata nearly always contained a de-identified subject ID, COVID-19 status, age in years and sex. Where HLA class I and class II types were available, the types were taken from metadata supplied by the sample provider, not from assay-based typing. Study-wide conclusions, independent of this receptor: The quantity of clinical and demographic metadata differed by source and by participant and was supplied without curation.

From the germline V gene, CDR1 is MNHEY and CDR2 is SVGAGI. V trim: 6 bases; J trim: 6 bases; unmatched bases: 11. Including the terminal cysteine and phenylalanine, the CDR3 comprises 15 residues. The entry retains the CDR3 DNA only, 45 bases that are in frame from base 1. TCRbeta CDR3 regions were amplified from genomic DNA using the immunoSEQ Assay, a bias-controlled multiplex PCR. In the authors' own workflow: The number of nucleated cells in each sample was estimated from the amplification of reference gene primers within the assay. Sequence reads were collapsed and filtered to measure the absolute abundance of every unique TCRbeta CDR3 rearrangement. For each sample, productive Simpson clonality was calculated as the square root of Simpson's diversity index across productive rearrangements. Not all clones reach the TCRdb copy of this immuneACCESS table, which keeps in-frame sequences only. Checked studies attribute under half of the gap to unresolved V genes and leave the rest unexplained. V and J calls and clone size come straight from that table; D and trimming were deduced from the DNA. This sample comprises some 26,000 clones, around 81% of them detected only once. 60% to 80% of the sample comes from the top ten.

Each collaborating institution followed its own protocols to collect whole blood in K2EDTA tubes. For TCRbeta analysis, collaborators shipped samples in one of three forms: frozen whole blood, isolated PBMCs, or DNA extracted from either of those sample types. Concerning this clone itself: Its antigen specificity is not known. It has no much larger one-base neighbor in the sample; base qualities were not kept.

The origin of this receptor is a man between 70 and 80 years old with acute or convalescent COVID-19. The chain employs TRBV6-5 and TRBJ1-5; the junction holds 7 bases that match TRBD1. Sequenced input: peripheral blood. The sequence in DNA is TGTGCCAGCAGCCCGACAGGGTCTAGGAGTCAGCCCCAGCATTTT. Protein translation: CASSPTGSRSQPQHF.